Shown below are 15 T cell receptor beta chains from a single sample sequenced in a study of cytomegalovirus exposure and HLA in healthy donors. With 60 Vbeta and 13 Jbeta primers, the PCR was carried out. Method: immunoSEQ multiplex PCR; TCRdb's copy keeps in-frame clones and lacks some. This table has some 240,000 clones, 70% to 80% appearing once. Specimen: PBMCs. These TCRs come from a male donor in good health and CMV-seronegative.

The V and J genes are TRBV2 and TRBJ2-1, with 13 bases that match TRBD2. CDR3 size: 12 residues. CDR1 is SNHLY, CDR2 FYNNEI, per germline. Germline trimming cut 4 bases from V and 13 bases from J; bases unmatched to any gene: 1. Here the CDR3 reads CASSGLAGGQFF. CDR3 bases: TGTGCCAGCAGTGGACTAGCGGGAGGTCAGTTCTTC. Together with reference TRBV2 and TRBJ2-1, the CDR3 gives the full variable domain: EPEVTQTPSHQVTQMGQEVILRCVPISNHLYFYWYRQILGQKVEFLVSFYNNEISEKSEIFDDQFSVERPDGSNFTLKIRSTKLEDSAMYFCASSGLAGGQFFGPGTRLTVL.

The chain uses TRBV5-4 and TRBJ2-1; perhaps TRBD2 as D (5 bases). CDR3 size: 15 residues. Germline assignment: CDR1 SGHNT and CDR2 YYREEE (reference sequence). V shed 4 bases and J shed 8 bases, with 19 bases lying between them. The CDR3 loop reads CASSPDSVIGDEQFF. Written as DNA, the CDR3 is TGTGCCAGCAGCCCGGACTCCGTAATCGGCGATGAGCAGTTCTTC.

This chain links TRBV27 with TRBJ1-6; D remains unclear. This CDR3 contains 13 residues. V was trimmed by 4 bases and J by 4 bases, leaving 5 bases between them. The germline CDR1 and CDR2 sequences are MNHEY and SMNVEV (reference sequence). Here the CDR3 DNA reads TGTGCCAGCAGTTCCCAATATAATTCACCCCTCCACTTT. Amino acid sequence: CASSSQYNSPLHF.

The CDR3 region has the DNA TGCGCCAGCAGCTGGGCAGGGGAGGGGTACGAGCAGTACTTC. Its translation is CASSWAGEGYEQYF. The genes are TRBV5-1 and TRBJ2-7; a weak D match, TRBD2 (7 bases). The CDR3 extends over 14 amino acids. V dropped 3 bases and J dropped 4 bases, with 14 bases sitting between them. Germline CDR1 SGHRS, CDR2 YFSETQ.

A note on this clone: At one end, the junction sequence differs from germline, possibly due to a read error. V gene TRBV10-2 combines with J gene TRBJ2-5; D is ambiguous. There are 15 residues in the CDR3. Germline values: CDR1 WSHSY, CDR2 SAAADI. The CDR3 spells CAGSHLRVGQETQYF. As DNA, the CDR3 is TGCGCCGGCAGCCACCTCCGGGTCGGACAAGAGACCCAGTACTTC.

The sample holds one count of this clone. This chain links TRBV9 with TRBJ2-7; 9 bases align to TRBD2. This CDR3 is 15 amino acids long. The germline V gene has CDR1 SGDLS and CDR2 YYNGEE. Germline trimming cut 0 bases from V and 6 bases from J; bases unmatched to any gene: 7. CDR3 in DNA: TGTGCCAGCAGCGTAGAGCTTAGCGGGAGTGGCGAGCAGTACTTC. Encoded protein: CASSVELSGSGEQYF.

The V gene is TRBV28, the J gene TRBJ1-5; a possible D gene is TRBD1 (5 bases). With 2 bases removed from V and 10 bases from J, the gap between germline ends came to 12 bases. Germline V gene data show CDR1 as MDHEN and CDR2 as SYDVKM. This CDR3 comprises 13 residues. Here the CDR3 DNA reads TGTGCCAGCAGTTTAGCAGGGAATAGCCCCCAGCATTTT. Translating it yields CASSLAGNSPQHF.

V and J are TRBV6-1 and TRBJ2-2; the D gene is possibly TRBD1 (5 bases). From germline, CDR1 is MNHNS and CDR2 SASEGT. This CDR3 region has 13 residues. The ends were cut back, 3 bases at V and 3 bases at J, with 5 bases in the middle. The CDR3: CASSDRDTGELFF. Written as DNA, the CDR3 is TGTGCCAGCAGTGACAGGGACACCGGGGAGCTGTTTTTT.

This rearrangement joins TRBV5-4 to TRBJ2-3; no reliable D call. V was clipped by 2 bases and J by 4 bases, with 11 bases between them. The V gene's germline CDR1 is SGHNT and CDR2 YYREEE (reference sequence). There are 14 residues in the CDR3. DNA for the CDR3: TGTGCCAGCAGCTTAGTCCCTAGAGCAGATACGCAGTATTTT. It codes for CASSLVPRADTQYF.

The chain uses TRBV10-2 and TRBJ2-1; 14 bases match TRBD2. V gave up 6 bases and J gave up 6 bases; unmatched junction bases: 13. Per the germline V gene, CDR1 is WSHSY and CDR2 is SAAADI. This CDR3 spans 18 amino acids. The CDR3 region has the DNA TGCGCCAGCAGACCGGGACTAGCGGGGGCAAGTAAGGGCAATGAGCAGTTCTTC. As protein: CASRPGLAGASKGNEQFF.

V and J are TRBV11-2 and TRBJ1-1; 11 positions match TRBD1. The CDR3 is made up of 16 amino acids. J lost 6 bases, V lost 1 base, and 7 bases had no gene match. Germline V gives CDR1 SGHAT, CDR2 FQNNGV. CDR3 sequence: CASSLVRGTGGAEAFF. The CDR3 nucleotides are TGTGCCAGCAGCTTAGTGCGAGGGACAGGGGGGGCTGAAGCTTTCTTT.

The genes are TRBV19 and TRBJ1-2; weak D call: TRBD1 (5 bases). Trimming stripped 7 bases from V and 5 bases from J, with 17 bases between. Looked up from germline, CDR1 is LNHDA and CDR2 is SQIVND (reference sequence). The CDR3 consists of 14 residues. The chain's CDR3 is CASISGGLSYGYTF. Written as DNA, the CDR3 is TGTGCCAGTATATCCGGGGGACTTTCGTATGGCTACACCTTC.

The chain recombines TRBV5-4 with TRBJ2-1; D call uncertain. Trimming left V 4 bases short and J 4 bases short, with 6 bases between. The CDR3 is made up of 12 amino acids. Looked up from germline, CDR1 is SGHNT and CDR2 is YYREEE (reference sequence). The CDR3 region is CASSGPYNEQFF. The CDR3 nucleotides read TGTGCCAGCAGCGGGCCTTACAATGAGCAGTTCTTC.

In DNA, the CDR3 is TGTGCCAGTAGTATAGATACAGGCACTGAAGCTTTCTTT. The encoded protein is CASSIDTGTEAFF. The chain couples TRBV19 to TRBJ1-1, with a tentative D call TRBD1 (5 bases). This CDR3 contains 13 residues. Germline CDR1 is LNHDA and CDR2 is SQIVND (reference sequence). V was shortened by 0 bases and J by 4 bases, with 6 bases between the two germline ends.

The chain couples TRBV19 to TRBJ2-7, with 8 bases identical to TRBD1. CDR1 LNHDA and CDR2 SQIVND come from the germline V gene (reference sequence). The CDR3 contains 15 residues. The V segment lost 9 bases and the J segment 1 base; nucleotides outside the gene matches: 11. The CDR3 nucleotides read TGTGCCAGCACCCCGACAGGGGCCCTTTCCTACGAGCAGTACTTC. It specifies CASTPTGALSYEQYF. The variable domain in full, with the rest retrieved from reference TRBV19 and TRBJ2-7, is DGGITQSPKYLFRKEGQNVTLSCEQNLNHDAMYWYRQDPGQGLRLIYYSQIVNDFQKGDIAEGYSVSREKKESFPLTVTSAQKNPTAFYLCASTPTGALSYEQYFGPGTRLTVT.